The present T cell receptor beta chain was sequenced within a study of regulatory T cells in long-lasting Graves disease (dated by TCRdb to the early 2020s). For the study in its entirety: In the newly diagnosed Graves' disease group, patients had been taking antithyroid drugs for less than 3 months. Persistent Graves' disease patients were compared with newly diagnosed Graves' disease patients by peripheral blood TCR sequencing and RNA sequencing. The study was registered as a clinical trial and conducted in China. A total of about 33 samples were covered by TCR sequencing, comprising approximately 13 persistent and approximately 20 newly diagnosed Graves' disease patients.

The time point label here, explained by the study, means: newly diagnosed GD, antithyroid drugs for less than 3 months. For both TCR sequencing and RNA sequencing, RNA was extracted from PBMCs in TRIzol. Graves' disease was diagnosed according to American Thyroid Association guidelines. Recruitment of patients was carried out at an endocrinology department in Xi'an, China. Each patient gave about 8.1 milliliters of peripheral blood, collected in an EDTA anticoagulant tube. Ficoll Paque Plus density gradient separation was used to isolate PBMCs, and no further T cell sorting was done. An Agilent 2100 Bioanalyzer and agarose gel were used to assess RNA quality, and a NanoDrop 2000 was used to measure RNA concentration. Study-wide conclusions, independent of this receptor: As a limitation, the authors acknowledged that the small sample size may reduce accuracy. Because the primary lesion, thyroid tissue, could not be accessed, the study looked at peripheral blood alone. Persistent Graves' disease patients showed lower TCR Shannon entropy and fewer highly expanded clones than newly diagnosed patients, suggesting clonal expansion. Persistent patients shared more public clonotypes among themselves (2,741) than newly diagnosed patients did (more than 950). Sequencing and analysis were restricted to the TCR beta chain. Persistent disease showed preferential use of TRBV28, TRBJ1-2 and TRBJ2-5, whereas newly diagnosed disease favored TRBV20-1 and TRBJ2-1.

Receptors were amplified or captured by multiplex PCR. This sample was sequenced with an Illumina HiSeq 4000. TCR beta libraries were built with iRepertoire HTBI primers and Arm-PCR amplification of CDR3 regions. Before sequencing, the PCR products went through gel purification. Processing in the source paper ran as follows. Gene usage analysis of CDR3 amino acid clonotypes relied on the roughly 60 TRBV and about 15 TRBJ segments identified across samples. Filtered high-quality paired reads were merged into contigs using COPE and FqMerger. BLAST was used to align contigs to IMGT TRBV, TRBD and TRBJ reference genes, with CDR3 defined following IMGT. Clonotypes above 0.1% frequency were classified as highly expanded clones. Shannon entropy served as the measure of repertoire diversity, while the Gini coefficient captured V-J evenness. Clonotypes shared by more than one individual were considered public. Using fastp trimming at Q25 and MiXCR clonotype assembly, TCRdb reanalyzed the public sequencing data and kept in-frame beta chains. A single entry per CDR3 protein holds the most common genes and DNA from its merged rows. TCRdb, rather than the study authors, made the V and J calls. For this sample there are about 540,000 distinct CDR3 sequences; approximately 13% appear just once. Under 10% of the sample is taken by the ten largest.

A few counts support this clonotype. Its recognized antigen is unknown. No clone much larger than this one lies a single base away; base qualities are absent. The germline V gene encodes CDR1 SGHKS and CDR2 YYEKEE (reference sequence). Reading from cysteine to phenylalanine, the CDR3 counts 17 amino acids. The CDR3 DNA has 51 bases and is translated from base 1. V sheds 2 bases and J sheds 4 bases, leaving 21 bases between their ends. These data also formed part of another study, on T cells in Graves' hyperthyroidism and ophthalmopathy. The second paper further reports: Stable Graves' hyperthyroidism was defined as the absence of progression to ophthalmopathy over 18 months of follow-up. Hyperthyroidism patients were newly diagnosed, had a disease duration of under 2 months, and were aged 18 to 65 years. The study excluded patients with uncontrolled infections, other autoimmune diseases, pregnancy or lactation. Clinical symptoms, serum thyroxine and TRAb, thyroid ultrasound, and orbital computed tomography formed the basis for the diagnoses. For the first round of RT-PCR on the TCR CDR3, the HTBI primer set was used together with the Qiagen OneStep RT-PCR kit. Most expanded thyroid clonotypes (frequency above 0.001) were also found in blood, which suggests that blood repertoires may mirror thyroid immune responses. In cross-validation, a model built on a 13 V-J signature told ophthalmopathy apart from stable hyperthyroidism with 85% to 90% sensitivity and roughly 83% specificity, and in testing the same model reached 80%/75%. During validation, the model predicted progression to ophthalmopathy a median of around 6 months ahead of onset, with approximately 71% sensitivity and about 75% specificity. TCR V-J signatures able to tell the groups apart were searched for in a discovery cohort of 100 or so patients, of whom more than 40 had Graves' ophthalmopathy and roughly 58 had stable Graves' hyperthyroidism. An independent validation cohort of fewer than 20 hyperthyroidism patients and about 16 patients who later progressed to ophthalmopathy tested prospective prediction of ophthalmopathy. The 85 to 100 discovery patients were randomly split 7:3 into training and test sets. In addition, the study compared T-cell repertoires in thyroid tissue and in blood from 6 or 7 Graves' hyperthyroidism patients. Once sampling was done, hyperthyroidism patients were given methimazole at a starting dose of 30 mg daily, whereas ophthalmopathy patients were given high-dose intravenous methylprednisolone. Libraries were constructed in a second round of multiplex PCR, after which size selection and purification were performed. Sequencing of the libraries was done on an Illumina HiSeq2000 using paired-end 100 bp reads. SOAPnuke was used to process the raw data, throwing out any read that contained adapters or uncalled bases, had a mean Phred below 15, or lacked an exact constant-primer or identifier match. High-quality paired reads were merged using COPE v1.2.5, and each unique nucleotide sequence was defined as a clonotype. MiTCR v1.1 was used to align clonotypes to the IMGT TRBV, TRBD and TRBJ reference segments. Only V-J combinations with frequency above 0.0001, covering about 99% of repertoires, were analysed. A TCS score was defined as the ratio of F50 (clonal expansion) to E x V (chaos), with BLOSUM62-based TCRdist applied between CDR3 peptides within each V-J. Welch's t-statistics and random forest reduced fewer than 600 V-J features to about 12, which were used in a naive Bayes classifier (R e1071). No statistical method was used to fix the sample size in advance, and group allocation was not hidden from the investigators. TCR Vbeta CDR3 sequencing of 120 to 150 peripheral blood samples (43 ophthalmopathy, roughly 72 hyperthyroidism and roughly 17 progressor patients) is reported in the paper.

The receptor comes from a man between 25 and 39 years old with Graves disease. Donor details come from another sample of the same person, matched by shared clones. The source material was peripheral blood mononuclear cells (PBMCs), sampled at new diagnosis, from a patient treated with antithyroid drugs. The V and J segments used are TRBV5-5 and TRBJ1-1, with TRBD1 perhaps the D gene, on 5 matching bases. The CDR3: CASSFKSGTGRSTEAFF. The base sequence is TGTGCCAGCAGCTTTAAATCCGGGACGGGAAGGAGCACTGAAGCTTTCTTT.